The 26 T cell receptor beta chains reported below all come from one sample, sequenced in a study of T cell responses to AZD1222 COVID-19 vaccine. The assay was immunoSEQ multiplex PCR, and TCRdb's table has in-frame clones only and misses some. The sample has more than 95,000 clones; approximately 88% are singletons. The sequencing here drew on peripheral blood, taken on day 0 of AZD1222 vaccination. The receptors shown here come from an adult in good health.

The gene calls are TRBV28 and TRBJ2-1, with 8 bases lining up with TRBD2. CDR3 length equals 13 residues. Germline V CDR1 and CDR2: MDHEN, SYDVKM. The J segment lost 4 bases and the V segment lost 6 bases, leaving 2 bases of the junction unmatched. The CDR3 region has the DNA TGTGCCAGCAGGCGGGAGGCATACAATGAGCAGTTCTTC. Protein product: CASRREAYNEQFF.

This chain links TRBV2 with TRBJ2-5, with D perhaps TRBD1 or TRBD2 (6 bases each). V gave up 7 bases and J gave up 5 bases, with 11 bases separating them. The CDR3 covers 12 residues. Germline lookup yields CDR1 SNHLY and CDR2 FYNNEI. In DNA, the CDR3 is TGTGCCAGCAATGGGGGGCAGGAGACCCAGTACTTC. As protein: CASNGGQETQYF. Full variable domain (outside the CDR3, taken from reference TRBV2 and TRBJ2-5): EPEVTQTPSHQVTQMGQEVILRCVPISNHLYFYWYRQILGQKVEFLVSFYNNEISEKSEIFDDQFSVERPDGSNFTLKIRSTKLEDSAMYFCASNGGQETQYFGPGTRLLVL.

Concerning this clone itself: The junction differs from germline at one of its ends, possibly a read error. This chain joins TRBV5-1 and TRBJ1-1; D unclear. The germline V gene has CDR1 SGHRS and CDR2 YFSETQ. This CDR3 region has 15 residues. As DNA, the CDR3 is TGCGCCAGCAGCTTTGACATGGGCGGTGCAGGCCTCCAAGTCTTT. Residues: CASSFDMGGAGLQVF.

This clone was seen more than once but under ten times. The CDR3 DNA reads TGTGCCAGCAGCTTAGAGTCAGGGACGAATTCACCCCTCCACTTT. Encoded protein: CASSLESGTNSPLHF. The chain couples TRBV11-2 to TRBJ1-6; D possibly corresponds to TRBD1 (5 bases). The CDR3 is made up of 15 amino acids. V was shortened by 0 bases and J by 7 bases, with 10 bases between the two germline ends. Germline V gene sequence: CDR1 SGHAT, CDR2 FQNNGV.

J is TRBJ2-1 and V is TRBV11-3, with D possibly being TRBD2 (5 bases). Germline V gene lookup returns CDR1 SGHNT and CDR2 YENEEA. Trimming left V 0 bases short and J 3 bases short, with 12 bases between. The CDR3 sequence is 16 residues long. This CDR3 reads CASSLDSFSVYNEQFF. CDR3 nucleotides: TGTGCCAGCAGCTTAGATTCGTTTAGCGTCTACAATGAGCAGTTCTTC.

The chain joins TRBV7-8 to TRBJ1-4; D is possibly TRBD1 (6 bases). Germline V gene sequence: CDR1 SGHVS, CDR2 FQNEAQ. This CDR3 has 15 amino acids. Deletions cut 4 bases from V and 6 bases from J, with 15 bases between. As DNA, the CDR3 is TGTGCCAGCAGCTCCATCTTCGGGACACATGAAAAACTGTTTTTT. It specifies CASSSIFGTHEKLFF.

The CDR3 here is CATSGTDEQFF. Written as DNA, the CDR3 is TGTGCCACCAGTGGGACGGATGAGCAGTTCTTC. V usage is TRBV24-1 and J usage is TRBJ2-1; D is ambiguous. This CDR3 contains 11 residues. V was shortened by 5 bases and J by 8 bases, with 6 bases between the two germline ends. In germline, CDR1 is KGHDR, CDR2 SFDVKD.

The CDR3 coding sequence is TGTGCCACCAGTGATAGTGCGGGGCTCTCCTACAATGAGCAGTTCTTC. This codes for CATSDSAGLSYNEQFF. The rearrangement joins TRBV24-1 to TRBJ2-1, with a tentative D call TRBD2 (6 bases). This CDR3 is 16 amino acids long. With 3 bases removed from V and 0 bases from J, the gap between germline ends came to 11 bases. The germline V gene encodes CDR1 KGHDR and CDR2 SFDVKD.

The chain couples TRBV27 to TRBJ1-5, with TRBD1 as a possible D gene (5 bases). Germline CDR1 is MNHEY and CDR2 is SMNVEV (reference sequence). The CDR3 length is 13 residues. Trimming pared 4 bases from V and 5 bases from J, leaving 9 bases between. The CDR3 protein is CASSSMTDQPQHF. DNA for the CDR3: TGTGCCAGCAGTTCGATGACAGATCAGCCCCAGCATTTT.

This chain connects TRBV18 to TRBJ1-1, with D maybe TRBD1 (6 bases). Germline loops: CDR1 KGHSH, CDR2 LQKENI. The CDR3 is 15 residues long. Trimming removed 6 bases from V and 3 bases from J, with 17 bases in between. The CDR3, as DNA: TGTGCCAGCTCTTTTTCCAGGGGATGGGACACTGAAGCTTTCTTT. Its protein product is CASSFSRGWDTEAFF.

V gene TRBV7-2 combines with J gene TRBJ1-5; a possible D gene is TRBD1 (6 bases). The V end lost 3 bases, the J end lost 13 bases, and 10 bases lay between the germline ends. This CDR3 has 11 residues. In germline, CDR1 is SGHTA, CDR2 FQGNSA. The DNA for the CDR3 is TGTGCCAGCAGCTTGGGGACATCTCAGCATTTT. This codes for CASSLGTSQHF. The full variable domain, its missing parts supplied by reference TRBV7-2 and TRBJ1-5, is GAGVSQSPSNKVTEKGKDVELRCDPISGHTALYWYRQSLGQGLEFLIYFQGNSAPDKSGLPSDRFSAERTGGSVSTLTIQRTQQEDSAVYLCASSLGTSQHFGDGTRLSIL.

This clone was recorded once. The DNA for the CDR3 is TGCGCCAGCAGCTTGTTCGGATCAGAGACCCAGTACTTC. This encodes CASSLFGSETQYF. The chain has TRBV5-1 and TRBJ2-5; D is ambiguous. CDR1 and CDR2 from the germline V gene are SGHRS and YFSETQ. CDR3 length equals 13 residues. V was trimmed by 1 base and J by 4 bases, leaving 8 bases between them.

The gene calls are TRBV6-5 and TRBJ2-1; 7 bases agree with TRBD1. The germline gives CDR1 MNHEY, CDR2 SVGAGI. The CDR3 is 14 residues long. The ends lost 6 bases at V and 4 bases at J; junction bases unmatched: 6. CDR3 in DNA: TGTGCCAGCAGCCCCACAGGGGAGTACAATGAGCAGTTCTTC. The encoded protein is CASSPTGEYNEQFF.

The chain uses TRBV18 and TRBJ2-1; no definite D call. The germline V gene encodes CDR1 KGHSH and CDR2 LQKENI. The CDR3 extends over 13 amino acids. Trimming removed 0 bases from V and 8 bases from J, with 8 bases in between. CDR3 in amino acids: CASSPPTGDEQFF. DNA of the CDR3: TGTGCCAGCTCACCACCGACGGGCGATGAGCAGTTCTTC. The full variable domain, rest sourced from reference TRBV18 and TRBJ2-1, is NAGVMQNPRHLVRRRGQEARLRCSPMKGHSHVYWYRQLPEEGLKFMVYLQKENIIDESGMPKERFSAEFPKEGPSILRIQQVVRGDSAAYFCASSPPTGDEQFFGPGTRLTVL.

This chain joins TRBV28 and TRBJ1-3, with 9 bases identical to TRBD1. Germline trimming cut 6 bases from V and 4 bases from J; bases unmatched to any gene: 4. Germline-derived CDR1 and CDR2 are MDHEN and SYDVKM. This CDR3 has 14 amino acids. The DNA of the CDR3 is TGTGCCAGCAGACGGGACAGGGTCGGAAACACCATATATTTT. Translating it yields CASRRDRVGNTIYF.

A few counts support this clone. The rearrangement joins TRBV14 to TRBJ2-7, with 12 bases aligning to TRBD2. After removal of 3 bases from V and 5 bases from J, the junction contained 17 bases not matched to a gene. Germline assignment: CDR1 SGHDN and CDR2 FVKESK. The CDR3 runs to 19 residues. The CDR3 DNA reads TGTGCCAGCAGCCATGCCATGACTAGCGGGGGCCAGGTAACCCACGAGCAGTACTTC. This translates into CASSHAMTSGGQVTHEQYF.

The rearrangement links TRBV18 to TRBJ1-2; D is uncertain. V lost 6 bases and J 5 bases, leaving 10 bases between the germline ends. Per the germline V gene, CDR1 is KGHSH and CDR2 is LQKENI. The CDR3 sequence is 12 residues long. The CDR3 reads CASSQDLYGYTF. DNA for the CDR3: TGTGCCAGCTCCCAAGACCTATATGGCTACACCTTC.

This chain uses TRBV29-1 with TRBJ2-5; 7 nucleotides align to TRBD2. V dropped 4 bases and J dropped 6; count of bases not matched to a gene: 8. The CDR3 runs 13 residues. In germline, CDR1 is SQVTM, CDR2 ANQGSEA. CDR3 loop: CSVVAGIVKTQYF. The CDR3 coding sequence is TGCAGCGTTGTAGCGGGTATTGTGAAGACCCAGTACTTC. The entire variable domain, with the rest obtained from reference TRBV29-1 and TRBJ2-5, is as follows: SAVISQKPSRDICQRGTSLTIQCQVDSQVTMMFWYRQQPGQSLTLIATANQGSEATYESGFVIDKFPISRPNLTFSTLTVSNMSPEDSSIYLCSVVAGIVKTQYFGPGTRLLVL.

This clone was picked up one time. The chain links TRBV2 to TRBJ1-2, with 11 bases that match TRBD1. Trimming cost V 8 bases and J 8 bases; bases outside gene matches: 4. This CDR3 contains 12 residues. Germline lookup yields CDR1 SNHLY and CDR2 FYNNEI. This CDR3 is CASWTGGGGYTF. The CDR3 DNA follows: TGTGCCAGCTGGACAGGGGGCGGCGGCTACACCTTC.

The J gene is TRBJ2-5, the V gene TRBV4-3; D remains ambiguous. Looked up from germline, CDR1 is LGHNA and CDR2 is YSLEER. This CDR3 contains 13 residues. Trimming stripped 2 bases from V and 5 bases from J, with 9 bases between. The CDR3, as DNA: TGCGCCAGCAGCCAACGGGTGGGGGAGACCCAGTACTTC. Translation gives CASSQRVGETQYF.

The rearrangement joins TRBV19 to TRBJ1-5, with 9 bases that match TRBD1. Trimming at V came to 7 bases and at J to 10 bases, leaving 17 bases not matched to a gene. The CDR3 runs 16 residues. Germline V lookup: CDR1 LNHDA, CDR2 SQIVND (reference sequence). CDR3 region: CASTQGQTGGHDPQHF. As DNA, the CDR3 is TGTGCCAGTACCCAGGGCCAAACAGGGGGCCACGACCCCCAGCATTTT.

The chain links TRBV7-9 to TRBJ1-1, with 7 bases aligning to TRBD1. Germline-derived CDR1 and CDR2 are SEHNR and FQNEAQ (reference sequence). This CDR3 is 13 amino acids long. V was clipped by 5 bases and J by 7 bases; unmatched bases: 7. The chain's CDR3 is CASSAGTAYEAFF. CDR3 DNA sequence: TGTGCCAGCAGCGCTGGGACAGCCTATGAAGCTTTCTTT.

The rearrangement joins TRBV12-3 or TRBV12-4 to TRBJ2-1; D call uncertain. CDR3 length equals 13 residues. V was cut by 5 bases and J by 2 bases, with 7 bases left in between. This CDR3 reads CASSRLTYNEQFF. Here the CDR3 DNA reads TGTGCCAGCAGTAGACTTACCTACAATGAGCAGTTCTTC.

The CDR3 sequence: CASSPTPEATYTF. In nucleotides, the CDR3 is TGTGCCAGTAGTCCAACCCCCGAGGCCACTTACACCTTC. This chain connects TRBV19 to TRBJ1-2; D not resolved. Germline values: CDR1 LNHDA, CDR2 SQIVND (reference sequence). CDR3 length: 13 amino acids. V was clipped by 5 bases and J by 11 bases, with 18 bases between them.

This rearrangement joins TRBV5-5 to TRBJ2-6, with 11 bases matching TRBD1. The CDR3 totals 16 residues. V lost 4 bases, J lost 2 bases, and 2 bases stayed unmatched. Germline CDR1 reads SGHKS; CDR2 reads YYEKEE (reference sequence). The CDR3 DNA is TGTGCCAGCAGCAAGGACAGGGGGCCTGGGGCCAACGTCCTGACTTTC. Translated: CASSKDRGPGANVLTF.

V is TRBV6-2 or TRBV6-3 and J is TRBJ1-1; TRBD1 might be the D (6 bases). Germline V CDR1 and CDR2: MNHEY, SVGEGT. The CDR3 covers 14 residues. The V end lost 5 bases, the J end lost 6 bases, and 16 bases lay between the germline ends. The CDR3 nucleotides are TGTGCCAGCAGTGCCGGGACAATTCTTCCTGAAGCTTTCTTT. This gives the protein CASSAGTILPEAFF.